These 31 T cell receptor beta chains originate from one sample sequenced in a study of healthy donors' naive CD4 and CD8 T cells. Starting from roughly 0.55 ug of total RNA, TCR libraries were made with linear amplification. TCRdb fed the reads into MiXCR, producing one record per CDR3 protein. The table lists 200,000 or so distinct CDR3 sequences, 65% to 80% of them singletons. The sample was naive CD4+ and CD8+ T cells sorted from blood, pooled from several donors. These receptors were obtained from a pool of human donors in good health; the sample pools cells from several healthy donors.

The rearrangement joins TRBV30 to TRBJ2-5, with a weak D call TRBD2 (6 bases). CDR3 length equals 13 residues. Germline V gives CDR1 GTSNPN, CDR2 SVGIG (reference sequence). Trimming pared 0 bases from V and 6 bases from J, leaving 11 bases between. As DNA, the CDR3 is TGTGCCTGGAGTGTTTTCGGGGGACAGACCCAGTACTTC. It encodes CAWSVFGGQTQYF. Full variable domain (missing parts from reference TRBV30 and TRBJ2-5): SQTIHQWPATLVQPVGSPLSLECTVEGTSNPNLYWYRQAAGRGLQLLFYSVGIGQISSEVPQNLSASRPQDRQFILSSKKLLLSDSGFYLCAWSVFGGQTQYFGPGTRLLVL.

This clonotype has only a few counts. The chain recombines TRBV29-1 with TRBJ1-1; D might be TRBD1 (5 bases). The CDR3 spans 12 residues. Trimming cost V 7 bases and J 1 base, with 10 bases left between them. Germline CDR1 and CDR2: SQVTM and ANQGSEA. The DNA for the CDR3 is TGCAGCGCTGGGACGGGGAACACTGAAGCTTTCTTT. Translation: CSAGTGNTEAFF. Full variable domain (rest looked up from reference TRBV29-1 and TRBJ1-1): SAVISQKPSRDICQRGTSLTIQCQVDSQVTMMFWYRQQPGQSLTLIATANQGSEATYESGFVIDKFPISRPNLTFSTLTVSNMSPEDSSIYLCSAGTGNTEAFFGQGTRLTVV.

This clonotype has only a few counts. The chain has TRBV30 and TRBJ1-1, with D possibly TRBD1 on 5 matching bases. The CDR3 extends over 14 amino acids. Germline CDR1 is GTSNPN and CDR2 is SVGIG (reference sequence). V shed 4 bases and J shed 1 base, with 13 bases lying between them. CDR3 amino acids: CAWTRGRQNTEAFF. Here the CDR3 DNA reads TGTGCCTGGACAAGGGGTCGGCAGAACACTGAAGCTTTCTTT.

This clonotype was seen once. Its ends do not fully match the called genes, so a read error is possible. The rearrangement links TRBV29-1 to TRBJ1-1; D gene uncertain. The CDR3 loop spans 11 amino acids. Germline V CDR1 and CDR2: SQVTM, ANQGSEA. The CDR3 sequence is CSVERNSEAFF. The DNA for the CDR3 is TGCAGCGTTGAGCGTAACAGTGAAGCTTTCTTT.

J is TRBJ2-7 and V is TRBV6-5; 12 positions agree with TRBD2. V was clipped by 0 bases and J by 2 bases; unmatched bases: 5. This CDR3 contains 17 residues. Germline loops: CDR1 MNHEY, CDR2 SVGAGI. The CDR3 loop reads CASSYSASGRAAYEQYF. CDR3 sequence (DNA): TGTGCCAGCAGTTACTCGGCTAGCGGGAGGGCCGCCTACGAGCAGTACTTC.

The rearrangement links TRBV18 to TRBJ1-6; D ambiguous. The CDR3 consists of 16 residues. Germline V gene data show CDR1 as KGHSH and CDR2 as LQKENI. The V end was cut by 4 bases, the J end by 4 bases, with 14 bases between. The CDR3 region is CASSLQGNQYNSPLHF. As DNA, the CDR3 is TGTGCCAGCTCACTGCAAGGGAACCAATATAATTCACCCCTCCACTTT.

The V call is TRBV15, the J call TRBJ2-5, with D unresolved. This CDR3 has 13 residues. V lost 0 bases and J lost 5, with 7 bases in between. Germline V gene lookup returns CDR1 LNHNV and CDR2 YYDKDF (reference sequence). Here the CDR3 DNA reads TGTGCCACCAGCAGAGACCCCGGGGAGACCCAGTACTTC. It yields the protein CATSRDPGETQYF.

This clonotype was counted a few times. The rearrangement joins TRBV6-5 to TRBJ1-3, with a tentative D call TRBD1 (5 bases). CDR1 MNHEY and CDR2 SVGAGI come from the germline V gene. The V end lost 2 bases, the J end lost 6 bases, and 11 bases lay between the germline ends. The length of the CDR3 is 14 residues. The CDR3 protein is CASSYHGGENTIYF. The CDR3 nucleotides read TGTGCCAGCAGTTACCACGGGGGTGAAAACACCATATATTTT.

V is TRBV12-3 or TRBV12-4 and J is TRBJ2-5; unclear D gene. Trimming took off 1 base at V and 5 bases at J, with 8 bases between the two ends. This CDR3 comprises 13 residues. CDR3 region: CASSLVAVETQYF. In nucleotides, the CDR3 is TGTGCCAGCAGTTTAGTCGCGGTGGAGACCCAGTACTTC.

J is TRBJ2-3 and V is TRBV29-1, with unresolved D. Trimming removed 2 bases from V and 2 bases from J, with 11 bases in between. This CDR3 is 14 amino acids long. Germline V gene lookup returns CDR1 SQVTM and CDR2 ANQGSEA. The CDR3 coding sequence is TGCAGCGTTGAACAACAGCAATTCACAGATACGCAGTATTTT. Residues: CSVEQQQFTDTQYF.

The CDR3 is CASRVYSGANVLTF. The CDR3 coding sequence is TGTGCCAGTCGGGTTTACTCTGGGGCCAACGTCCTGACTTTC. The V and J genes are TRBV6-2 or TRBV6-3 and TRBJ2-6; no firm D call. Germline CDR1 and CDR2: MNHEY and SVGEGT. Trimming removed 9 bases from V and 0 bases from J, with 9 bases in between. The CDR3 sequence is 14 residues long.

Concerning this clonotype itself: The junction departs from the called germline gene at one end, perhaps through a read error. CDR3 sequence: CASTPSSYNKQFF. The CDR3 DNA reads as TGTGCCAGCACCCCCAGCTCCTACAATAAGCAGTTCTTC. The V and J genes are TRBV27 and TRBJ2-1; no clear D. The length of the CDR3 is 13 residues. The germline V gene has CDR1 MNHEY and CDR2 SMNVEV (reference sequence).

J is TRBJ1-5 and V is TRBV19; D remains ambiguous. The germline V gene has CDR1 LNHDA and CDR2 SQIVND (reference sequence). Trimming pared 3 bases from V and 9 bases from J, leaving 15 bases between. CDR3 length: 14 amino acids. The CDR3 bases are TGTGCCAGTAGTATGCTTTATCTTGATCTGCCCCAGCATTTT. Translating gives CASSMLYLDLPQHF.

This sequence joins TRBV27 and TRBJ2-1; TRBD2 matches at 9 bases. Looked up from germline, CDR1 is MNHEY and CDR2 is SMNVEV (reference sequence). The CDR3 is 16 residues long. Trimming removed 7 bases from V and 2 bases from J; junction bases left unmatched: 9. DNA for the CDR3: TGTGCCAGCATCGGGAGCGGGAGGTCCGCCTACAATGAGCAGTTCTTC. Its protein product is CASIGSGRSAYNEQFF.

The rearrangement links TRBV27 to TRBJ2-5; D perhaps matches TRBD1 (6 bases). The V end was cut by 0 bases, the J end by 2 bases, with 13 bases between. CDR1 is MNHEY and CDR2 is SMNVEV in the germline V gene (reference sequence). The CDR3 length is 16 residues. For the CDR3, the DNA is TGTGCCAGCAGTTTATCTTGGACAGTTGGACAAGAGACCCAGTACTTC. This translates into CASSLSWTVGQETQYF.

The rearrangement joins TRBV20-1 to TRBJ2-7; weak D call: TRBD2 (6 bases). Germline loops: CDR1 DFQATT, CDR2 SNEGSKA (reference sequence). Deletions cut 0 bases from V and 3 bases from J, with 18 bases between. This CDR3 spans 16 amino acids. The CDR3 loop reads CSARDPSGYPYYEQYF. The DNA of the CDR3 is TGCAGTGCTAGAGATCCAAGCGGGTACCCCTACTACGAGCAGTACTTC.

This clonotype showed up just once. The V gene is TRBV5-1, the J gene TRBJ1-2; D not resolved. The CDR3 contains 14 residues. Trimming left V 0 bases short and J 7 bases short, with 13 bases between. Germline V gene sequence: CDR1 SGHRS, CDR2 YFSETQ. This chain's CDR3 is CASSLDSVLGGYTF. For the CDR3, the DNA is TGCGCCAGCAGCTTGGACAGTGTCCTGGGTGGCTACACCTTC.

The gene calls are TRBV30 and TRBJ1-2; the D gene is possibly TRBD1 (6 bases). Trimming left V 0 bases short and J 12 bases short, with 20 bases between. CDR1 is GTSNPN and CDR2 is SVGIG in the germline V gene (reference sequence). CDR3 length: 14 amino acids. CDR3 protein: CAWSVRGDRSRDTF. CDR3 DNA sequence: TGTGCCTGGAGTGTTAGGGGTGACAGGTCCAGGGACACCTTC.

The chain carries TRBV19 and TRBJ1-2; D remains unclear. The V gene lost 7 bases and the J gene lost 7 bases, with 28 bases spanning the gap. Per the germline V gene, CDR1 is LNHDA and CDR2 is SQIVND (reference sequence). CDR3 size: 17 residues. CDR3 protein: CASISVTLLTGSGGYTF. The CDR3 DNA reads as TGTGCCAGTATCTCCGTAACCCTACTTACGGGGTCCGGTGGCTACACCTTC.

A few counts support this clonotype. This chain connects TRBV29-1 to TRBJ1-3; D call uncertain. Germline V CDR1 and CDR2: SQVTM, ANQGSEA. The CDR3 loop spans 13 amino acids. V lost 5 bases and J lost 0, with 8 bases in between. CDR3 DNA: TGCAGCGTTTCCAGTTCCTCTGGAAACACCATATATTTT. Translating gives CSVSSSSGNTIYF. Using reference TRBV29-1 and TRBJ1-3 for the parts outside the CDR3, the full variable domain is SAVISQKPSRDICQRGTSLTIQCQVDSQVTMMFWYRQQPGQSLTLIATANQGSEATYESGFVIDKFPISRPNLTFSTLTVSNMSPEDSSIYLCSVSSSSGNTIYFGEGSWLTVV.

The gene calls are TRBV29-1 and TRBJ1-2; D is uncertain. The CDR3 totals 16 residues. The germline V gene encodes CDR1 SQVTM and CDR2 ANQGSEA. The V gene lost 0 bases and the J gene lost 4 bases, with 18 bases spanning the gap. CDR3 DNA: TGCAGCGTTGAAGATAGTAGGCAGCGAAGTAGCTATGGCTACACCTTC. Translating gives CSVEDSRQRSSYGYTF.

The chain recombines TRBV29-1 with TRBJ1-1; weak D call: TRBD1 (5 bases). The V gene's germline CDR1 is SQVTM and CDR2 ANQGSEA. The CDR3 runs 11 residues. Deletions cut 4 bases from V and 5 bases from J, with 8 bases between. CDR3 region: CSVGRETEAFF. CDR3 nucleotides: TGCAGCGTTGGCAGGGAGACTGAAGCTTTCTTT.

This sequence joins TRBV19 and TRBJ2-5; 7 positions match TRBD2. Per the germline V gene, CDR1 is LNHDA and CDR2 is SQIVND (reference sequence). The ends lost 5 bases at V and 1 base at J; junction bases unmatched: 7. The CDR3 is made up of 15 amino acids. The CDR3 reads CASSRSGNSQETQYF. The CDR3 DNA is TGTGCCAGTAGTCGAAGCGGGAACAGCCAAGAGACCCAGTACTTC.

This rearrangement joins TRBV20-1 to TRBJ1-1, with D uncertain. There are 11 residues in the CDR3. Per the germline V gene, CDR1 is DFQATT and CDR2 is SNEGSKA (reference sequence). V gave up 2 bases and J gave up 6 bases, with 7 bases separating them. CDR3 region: CSARILPEAFF. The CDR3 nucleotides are TGCAGTGCTAGAATTCTCCCTGAAGCTTTCTTT.

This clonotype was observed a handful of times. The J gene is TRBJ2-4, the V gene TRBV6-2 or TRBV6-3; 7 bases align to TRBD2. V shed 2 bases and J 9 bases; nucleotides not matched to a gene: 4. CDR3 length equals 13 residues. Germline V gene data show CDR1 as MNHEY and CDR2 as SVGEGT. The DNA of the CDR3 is TGTGCCAGCAGTTACGGGGGAGGGCCCATTCAGTACTTC. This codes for CASSYGGGPIQYF.

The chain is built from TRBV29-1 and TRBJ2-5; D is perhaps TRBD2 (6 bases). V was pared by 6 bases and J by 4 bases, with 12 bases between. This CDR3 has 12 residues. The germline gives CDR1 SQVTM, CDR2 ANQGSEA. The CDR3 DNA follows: TGCAGCGTGGCGCAGGGAGGAGAGACCCAGTACTTC. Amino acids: CSVAQGGETQYF.

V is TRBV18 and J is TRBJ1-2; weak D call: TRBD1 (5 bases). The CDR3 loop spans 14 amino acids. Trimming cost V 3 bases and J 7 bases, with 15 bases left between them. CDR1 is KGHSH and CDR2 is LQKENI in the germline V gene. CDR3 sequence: CASSPPVGTTGYTF. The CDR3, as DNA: TGTGCCAGCTCACCCCCGGTAGGGACGACTGGCTACACCTTC.

The CDR3 DNA reads as TGTGCCAGCTCACCTTTTGGGGAACGATACGAGCAGTACTTC. Translation gives CASSPFGERYEQYF. The chain uses TRBV18 and TRBJ2-7; D remains unclear. V dropped 3 bases and J dropped 4 bases, with 13 bases sitting between them. Germline V CDR1 and CDR2: KGHSH, LQKENI. The CDR3 sequence is 14 residues long.

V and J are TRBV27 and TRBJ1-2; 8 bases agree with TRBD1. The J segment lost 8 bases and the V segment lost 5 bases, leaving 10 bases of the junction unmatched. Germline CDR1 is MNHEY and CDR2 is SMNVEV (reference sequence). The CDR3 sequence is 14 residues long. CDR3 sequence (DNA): TGTGCCAGCAGTCACGACAGGGGCCCGGGGGGCTACACCTTC. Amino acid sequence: CASSHDRGPGGYTF.

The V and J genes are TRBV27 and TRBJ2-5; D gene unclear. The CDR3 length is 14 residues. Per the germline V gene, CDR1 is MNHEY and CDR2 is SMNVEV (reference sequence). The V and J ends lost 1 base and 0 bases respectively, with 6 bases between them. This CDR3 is CASSLLQDQETQYF. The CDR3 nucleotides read TGTGCCAGCAGTTTATTGCAGGACCAAGAGACCCAGTACTTC.

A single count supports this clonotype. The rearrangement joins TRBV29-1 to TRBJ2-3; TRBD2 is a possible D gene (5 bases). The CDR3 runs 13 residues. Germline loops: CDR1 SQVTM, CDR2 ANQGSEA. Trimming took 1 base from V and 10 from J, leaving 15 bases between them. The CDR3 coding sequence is TGCAGCGTTGAAGGCATCGTGCGGGCCTCGCAGTATTTT. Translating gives CSVEGIVRASQYF.